This T cell receptor beta chain was identified in a study of radiation and T cells in renal cell carcinoma. CDR1 and CDR2 from the germline V gene are MNHEY and SVGAGI. Trimming removed 5 bases from V and 3 bases from J, with 13 bases in between. The CDR3 totals 14 residues. Sequencing was performed with immunoSEQ multiplex PCR; in TCRdb, only in-frame clones are kept and a portion is missing. The table lists 130,000 to 150,000 clones, 65% to 90% of them singletons. Described time point: blood 4 weeks post-SBRT, at nephrectomy. Documented treatment: 15 Gy SBRT to primary tumor, nephrectomy 4 weeks later.

J is TRBJ1-1 and V is TRBV6-5, with D possibly being TRBD1 (5 bases). The source of this sequence is a woman aged 50 to 60 with renal cell carcinoma. The sample here was blood, taken from a patient whose treatment included radiotherapy and nephrectomy. The CDR3 coding sequence is TGTGCCAGCAGTGTGGCGGGGGAGGACACTGAAGCTTTCTTT. Protein: CASSVAGEDTEAFF.